What follows are 16 T cell receptor beta chains derived from one specimen sequenced in a study of shared clonotypes between healthy human individuals. Naive CD8 cells lacked CD45RO, underwent positive selection for CCR7 and left out terminally differentiated effector memory CD45RA+ cells. The repertoire was sequenced with immunoSEQ multiplex PCR; TCRdb's copy has only in-frame clones and lacks some. The sample includes about 2.2 million clones, 85% to 95% of them seen just once. Input material: naive CD8+ T cells from PBMCs. The origin of the receptors is a young man in good health. Some clones in this sample may be carry-over from other donors' samples.

The rearrangement links TRBV6-5 to TRBJ1-1; D is unclear. Trimming pared 5 bases from V and 4 bases from J, leaving 17 bases between. The CDR3 is 15 residues long. The germline gives CDR1 MNHEY, CDR2 SVGAGI. CDR3 bases: TGTGCCAGCAGTCCTACCCCTAACCCGGGCACTGAAGCTTTCTTT. Protein sequence: CASSPTPNPGTEAFF.

The chain recombines TRBV19 with TRBJ2-1; D is uncertain. The CDR3 covers 15 residues. V lost 5 bases to trimming and J lost 3 bases, with 14 bases between them. Germline CDR1 LNHDA, CDR2 SQIVND (reference sequence). CDR3 amino acids: CASSPRQSIYNEQFF. The CDR3 DNA is TGTGCCAGTAGTCCGAGGCAGTCGATCTACAATGAGCAGTTCTTC.

This chain uses TRBV6-5 with TRBJ2-1; no firm D call. Trimming removed 0 bases at V and 5 bases at J, with 14 bases between. CDR1 is MNHEY and CDR2 is SVGAGI in the germline V gene. This CDR3 spans 16 amino acids. The CDR3 DNA is TGTGCCAGCAGTTACTCGAAGTATTGGGTCAACAATGAGCAGTTCTTC. It is translated as CASSYSKYWVNNEQFF.

The V gene is TRBV7-9, the J gene TRBJ2-7; D is tentatively TRBD1 or TRBD2 (5 bases each). V gave up 5 bases and J gave up 7 bases, with 15 bases separating them. The V gene's germline CDR1 is SEHNR and CDR2 FQNEAQ (reference sequence). This CDR3 spans 13 amino acids. CDR3 nucleotides: TGTGCCAGCAGCCCGGGACGCAATGGGGAGCAGTACTTC. Protein: CASSPGRNGEQYF. The whole variable domain, filled in from reference TRBV7-9 and TRBJ2-7, reads DTGVSQNPRHKITKRGQNVTFRCDPISEHNRLYWYRQTLGQGPEFLTYFQNEAQLEKSRLLSDRFSAERPKGSFSTLEIQRTEQGDSAMYLCASSPGRNGEQYFGPGTRLTVT.

The CDR3, as DNA: TGCAGCTCTTTGGGCGGGGAGAAAGGGTCAGATACGCAGTATTTT. Amino acid sequence: CSSLGGEKGSDTQYF. This sequence joins TRBV29-1 and TRBJ2-3, with TRBD2 as a possible D gene (6 bases). The germline V gene encodes CDR1 SQVTM and CDR2 ANQGSEA. The V end lost 8 bases, the J end lost 4 bases, and 22 bases lay between the germline ends. This CDR3 is built from 15 residues.

The chain employs TRBV6-5 and TRBJ2-1; TRBD2 matches 11 bases. CDR1 is MNHEY and CDR2 is SVGAGI in the germline V gene. Unmatched junction bases numbered 2, after V lost 0 bases and J lost 4 bases. The length of the CDR3 is 16 residues. CDR3 region: CASSYSGTSGYNEQFF. CDR3 DNA sequence: TGTGCCAGCAGTTACTCCGGGACTAGCGGATACAATGAGCAGTTCTTC.

Remarks on this clone: This sample also contains other DNA sequences that code for the same CDR3. This chain uses TRBV9 with TRBJ2-7; D tentatively reads TRBD1 or TRBD2 (6 bases each). The germline CDR1 and CDR2 sequences are SGDLS and YYNGEE. V lost 0 bases to trimming and J lost 5 bases, with 12 bases between them. This CDR3 contains 14 residues. Here the CDR3 reads CASSVVGGWDEQYF. The CDR3 coding sequence is TGTGCCAGCAGCGTAGTGGGGGGCTGGGACGAGCAGTACTTC.

To note about this clone: Different DNA sequences within this sample yield the same CDR3. This chain uses TRBV6-5 with TRBJ2-7; 12 positions agree with TRBD2. The V segment lost 2 bases and the J segment 5 bases; nucleotides outside the gene matches: 4. Looked up from germline, CDR1 is MNHEY and CDR2 is SVGAGI. The CDR3 totals 15 residues. DNA for the CDR3: TGTGCCAGCAGTTACGGACTAGCGGGACTGGACGAGCAGTACTTC. Protein: CASSYGLAGLDEQYF.

The J gene is TRBJ2-7, the V gene TRBV4-3, with TRBD1 as a possible D gene (6 bases). V dropped 4 bases and J dropped 7 bases, with 20 bases sitting between them. Germline assignment: CDR1 LGHNA and CDR2 YSLEER. The CDR3 is made up of 15 amino acids. In DNA, the CDR3 is TGCGCCAGCAGCCTGGGGGCCAGGGTTTCGGGGGAGCAGTACTTC. This sequence encodes CASSLGARVSGEQYF.

V usage is TRBV10-2 and J usage is TRBJ2-7; 14 positions agree with TRBD2. Trimming at V came to 6 bases and at J to 6 bases, leaving 10 bases not matched to a gene. In germline, CDR1 is WSHSY, CDR2 SAAADI. This CDR3 has 16 amino acids. The CDR3: CASSLTEGLAGAEQYF. In nucleotides, the CDR3 is TGCGCCAGCAGCCTGACCGAGGGACTAGCGGGAGCCGAGCAGTACTTC.

V is TRBV5-6 and J is TRBJ2-7; TRBD2 matches at 13 bases. V shed 4 bases and J 3 bases; nucleotides not matched to a gene: 10. In germline, CDR1 is SGHDT, CDR2 YYEEEE. The CDR3 spans 17 residues. CDR3 nucleotides: TGTGCCAGCAGCCAAGGGGGACTAGCGGGATTTCTCTACGAGCAGTACTTC. This gives the protein CASSQGGLAGFLYEQYF.

This clone was observed once. The chain recombines TRBV27 with TRBJ2-1; D possibly uses TRBD1 or TRBD2 (5 bases each). V shed 3 bases and J shed 1 base, with 13 bases lying between them. Germline values: CDR1 MNHEY, CDR2 SMNVEV (reference sequence). The CDR3 has 16 residues. The CDR3 loop is CASSFTGPGSYNEQFF. The CDR3 DNA reads as TGTGCCAGCAGTTTCACGGGACCCGGTTCCTACAATGAGCAGTTCTTC.

The V gene is TRBV6-5, the J gene TRBJ2-2, with D hard to call. Trimming shortened V by 4 bases and J by 0 bases, and 9 bases separated the two germline ends. The CDR3 runs to 15 residues. Germline values: CDR1 MNHEY, CDR2 SVGAGI. CDR3 bases: TGTGCCAGCAGTTTCGGCAGCGCGAACACCGGGGAGCTGTTTTTT. Its protein is CASSFGSANTGELFF.

This rearrangement joins TRBV9 to TRBJ2-1; D assignment may be TRBD1 or TRBD2 (5 bases each). V lost 0 bases and J lost 0, with 13 bases in between. There are 17 residues in the CDR3. CDR1 SGDLS and CDR2 YYNGEE come from the germline V gene. In DNA, the CDR3 is TGTGCCAGCAGCGTAGAACGGGGACGGAGCTCCTACAATGAGCAGTTCTTC. This codes for CASSVERGRSSYNEQFF.

The chain combines TRBV29-1 with TRBJ2-7; 7 bases fit TRBD1. The germline CDR1 and CDR2 sequences are SQVTM and ANQGSEA. J lost 3 bases, V lost 6 bases, and 8 bases had no gene match. CDR3 length: 13 residues. The CDR3 DNA follows: TGCAGCGTGATTAGCAGACAGGGCTACGAGCAGTACTTC. Its protein product is CSVISRQGYEQYF.

V usage is TRBV27 and J usage is TRBJ2-5; TRBD1 might be the D (5 bases). V lost 2 bases, J lost 4 bases, and 11 bases lay in between. CDR1 is MNHEY, CDR2 SMNVEV, per germline (reference sequence). CDR3 size: 14 residues. CDR3 sequence: CASSLIGASETQYF. The CDR3 nucleotides are TGTGCCAGCAGTTTAATAGGGGCCTCAGAGACCCAGTACTTC.